The rows below give T cell receptor beta chains drawn from one sample of a study of cytomegalovirus exposure and HLA in healthy donors. Profiling relied on immunoSEQ multiplex PCR, and the TCRdb table lists in-frame clones only, not all of them. Among about 120,000 clones listed, around 95% were seen once. The source material was PBMCs. The receptors shown here come from a man aged 18 to 30 in good health and CMV-seronegative. The CDR3 runs from the conserved cysteine through the conserved F or W. The order of the fields is V gene, clone size, J gene, D gene, CDR3 DNA, CDR3 protein. A D gene is named only where the DNA matches it firmly. Clone sizes are given selectively: once, few, many, or a class where the clone is expanded.

v_gene: TRBV28; abundance: NA; j_gene: TRBJ2-1; d_gene: TRBD2; CDR3nt: TGTGCCAGCAGTGGGGGGACTAGCGGGAGTGGTGAGCAGTTCTTC; CDR3aa: CASSGGTSGSGEQFF
v_gene: TRBV30; abundance: NA; j_gene: TRBJ2-7; d_gene: TRBD2; CDR3nt: TGTGCCTGGGTCCATAGCGGGAACCACTACGAGCAGTACTTC; CDR3aa: CAWVHSGNHYEQYF
v_gene: TRBV2; abundance: NA; j_gene: TRBJ1-5; d_gene: TRBD1; CDR3nt: TGTGCCAGCAGTGAAGGGGGGACAGGGGGTCAGCCCCAGCATTTT; CDR3aa: CASSEGGTGGQPQHF
v_gene: TRBV30; abundance: NA; j_gene: TRBJ2-2; d_gene: NA; CDR3nt: TGTGCCTGGAGTGTACATCCCGGGGAGCTGTTTTTT; CDR3aa: CAWSVHPGELFF
v_gene: TRBV27; abundance: NA; j_gene: TRBJ2-7; d_gene: TRBD2; CDR3nt: TGTGCCAGCATTGGACTAGCGGGGGGGGGACGGGAGCAGTACTTC; CDR3aa: CASIGLAGGGREQYF
v_gene: TRBV7-7; abundance: once; j_gene: TRBJ2-6; d_gene: NA; CDR3nt: TGTGCCAGCAGCCGTACAGCGGTCTCTGGGGCCAACGTCCTGACTTTC; CDR3aa: CASSRTAVSGANVLTF
v_gene: TRBV19; abundance: NA; j_gene: TRBJ1-2; d_gene: NA; CDR3nt: TGTGCCAGTTCTCAAACCAGGGGTAACTATGGCTACACCTTC; CDR3aa: CASSQTRGNYGYTF
v_gene: TRBV27; abundance: once; j_gene: TRBJ2-7; d_gene: NA; CDR3nt: TGTGCCAGCAGGCCCTTGAGGGAACCCTACGAGCAGTACTTC; CDR3aa: CASRPLREPYEQYF
v_gene: TRBV7-2; abundance: NA; j_gene: TRBJ2-1; d_gene: TRBD2; CDR3nt: TGTGCCAGCAGCTCGAGCGGGAGGGGGAGGAATGAGCAGTTCTTC; CDR3aa: CASSSSGRGRNEQFF
v_gene: TRBV5-1; abundance: NA; j_gene: TRBJ2-1; d_gene: NA; CDR3nt: TGCGCCAGCAGCTTCGACAGCTACAATGAGCAGTTCTTC; CDR3aa: CASSFDSYNEQFF
v_gene: TRBV4-3; abundance: NA; j_gene: TRBJ2-7; d_gene: NA; CDR3nt: TGCGCCAGCAGCCAAGATCGAGACTCATCCTACGAGCAGTACTTC; CDR3aa: CASSQDRDSSYEQYF
v_gene: TRBV28; abundance: NA; j_gene: TRBJ2-2; d_gene: NA; CDR3nt: TGTGCCAGCAGTATCAAGCTTGCCACCGGGGAGCTGTTTTTT; CDR3aa: CASSIKLATGELFF
v_gene: TRBV9; abundance: NA; j_gene: TRBJ2-1; d_gene: NA; CDR3nt: TGTGCCAGCAGCGTTCTCGGGAGCGACAATGAGCAGTTCTTC; CDR3aa: CASSVLGSDNEQFF
v_gene: TRBV19; abundance: once; j_gene: TRBJ1-1; d_gene: TRBD1; CDR3nt: TGTGCCAGTAGTTCACAGGGGATCTTTTACTTCCCTGAAGCTTTCTTT; CDR3aa: CASSSQGIFYFPEAFF
v_gene: TRBV7-6; abundance: NA; j_gene: TRBJ1-3; d_gene: NA; CDR3nt: TGTGCCAGCAGCTTAGACAGTCCGTGGGACACCATATATTTT; CDR3aa: CASSLDSPWDTIYF
v_gene: TRBV9; abundance: NA; j_gene: TRBJ1-2; d_gene: NA; CDR3nt: TGTGCCAGCAGCCCCGAGTGGGGGCTAAGCTATGGCTACACCTTC; CDR3aa: CASSPEWGLSYGYTF
v_gene: TRBV7-7; abundance: NA; j_gene: TRBJ2-5; d_gene: TRBD2; CDR3nt: TGTGCTAGCGGGGCCGGGACTAGCGGGAGGGACCTCGGAGAGACCCAGTACTTC; CDR3aa: CASGAGTSGRDLGETQYF
v_gene: TRBV30; abundance: NA; j_gene: TRBJ2-1; d_gene: TRBD2; CDR3nt: TGTGCCTGGACCAGAGGGACTAGCGTCTACAATGAGCAGTTCTTC; CDR3aa: CAWTRGTSVYNEQFF
v_gene: TRBV11-3; abundance: NA; j_gene: TRBJ1-2; d_gene: NA; CDR3nt: TGTGCCAGCAGCTTAGGCCGGGATACTGGCTACACCTTC; CDR3aa: CASSLGRDTGYTF
v_gene: TRBV4-1; abundance: NA; j_gene: TRBJ2-3; d_gene: TRBD2; CDR3nt: TGCGCCAGCAGCCGACTAGCGGGGGCAGCAGATACGCAGTATTTT; CDR3aa: CASSRLAGAADTQYF
v_gene: TRBV29-1; abundance: once; j_gene: TRBJ2-7; d_gene: NA; CDR3nt: TGCAGCGTTGCTTTCAACAGCGAGCAGTACTTC; CDR3aa: CSVAFNSEQYF
v_gene: TRBV7-9; abundance: NA; j_gene: TRBJ2-7; d_gene: NA; CDR3nt: TGTGCCAGCAGTCAACTAGTATCGCCCGAGCAGTACTTC; CDR3aa: CASSQLVSPEQYF
v_gene: TRBV7-9; abundance: NA; j_gene: TRBJ2-7; d_gene: TRBD2; CDR3nt: TGTGCCAGCAGCTTACCCTCTGCGACTAGCGGGAGAGGCGAGCAGTACTTC; CDR3aa: CASSLPSATSGRGEQYF
v_gene: TRBV9; abundance: NA; j_gene: TRBJ2-1; d_gene: TRBD2; CDR3nt: TGTGCCAGCAGCCCTCTAGCGGATCCCTACAATGAGCAGTTCTTC; CDR3aa: CASSPLADPYNEQFF
v_gene: TRBV5-1; abundance: NA; j_gene: TRBJ2-3; d_gene: TRBD2; CDR3nt: TGCGCCAGCAGCAGTGGTGGCGGGAGCTCAGCAGATACGCAGTATTTT; CDR3aa: CASSSGGGSSADTQYF
v_gene: TRBV29-1; abundance: NA; j_gene: TRBJ1-1; d_gene: NA; CDR3nt: TGCAGCGTTGGTTTTCCGGAGAACACTGAAGCTTTTTTT; CDR3aa: CSVGFPENTEAFF
v_gene: TRBV7-9; abundance: NA; j_gene: TRBJ2-1; d_gene: TRBD2; CDR3nt: TGTGCCAGCAGCTTAGGGGGAGGGGCGGGTGAGCAGTTCTTC; CDR3aa: CASSLGGGAGEQFF